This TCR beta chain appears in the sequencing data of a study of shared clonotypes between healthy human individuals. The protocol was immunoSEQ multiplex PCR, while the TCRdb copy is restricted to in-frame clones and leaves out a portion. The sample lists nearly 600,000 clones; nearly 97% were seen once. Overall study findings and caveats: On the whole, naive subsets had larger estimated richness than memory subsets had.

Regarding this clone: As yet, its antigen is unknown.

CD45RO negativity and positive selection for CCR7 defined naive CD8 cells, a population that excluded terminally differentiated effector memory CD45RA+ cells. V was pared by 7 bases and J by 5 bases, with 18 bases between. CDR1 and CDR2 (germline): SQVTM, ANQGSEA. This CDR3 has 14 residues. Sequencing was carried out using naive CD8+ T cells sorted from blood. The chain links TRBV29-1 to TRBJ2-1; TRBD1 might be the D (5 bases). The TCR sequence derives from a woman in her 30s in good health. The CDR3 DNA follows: TGCAGCGCCCCAGGGCAGTATACGAACAATGAGCAGTTCTTC. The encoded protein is CSAPGQYTNNEQFF.